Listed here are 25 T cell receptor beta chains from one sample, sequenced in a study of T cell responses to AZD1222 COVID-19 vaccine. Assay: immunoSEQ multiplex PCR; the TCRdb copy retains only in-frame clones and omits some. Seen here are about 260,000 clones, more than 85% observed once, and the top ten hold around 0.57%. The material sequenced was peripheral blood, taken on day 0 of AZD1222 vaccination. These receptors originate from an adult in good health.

Here the CDR3 DNA reads TGCGCCAGCAGCCCCCGCACACTCGCAACTACCGGGGAGCTGTTTTTT. Its translation: CASSPRTLATTGELFF. The chain carries TRBV5-1 and TRBJ2-2; unclear D gene. With 4 bases removed from V and 5 bases from J, the gap between germline ends came to 18 bases. The CDR3 totals 16 residues. Germline assignment: CDR1 SGHRS and CDR2 YFSETQ.

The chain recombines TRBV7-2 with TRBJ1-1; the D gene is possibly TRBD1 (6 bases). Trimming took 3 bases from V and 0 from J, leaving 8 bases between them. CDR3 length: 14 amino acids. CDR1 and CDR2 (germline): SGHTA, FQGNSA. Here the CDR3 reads CASSFGQLNTEAFF. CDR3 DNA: TGTGCCAGCAGCTTTGGACAGTTGAACACTGAAGCTTTCTTT.

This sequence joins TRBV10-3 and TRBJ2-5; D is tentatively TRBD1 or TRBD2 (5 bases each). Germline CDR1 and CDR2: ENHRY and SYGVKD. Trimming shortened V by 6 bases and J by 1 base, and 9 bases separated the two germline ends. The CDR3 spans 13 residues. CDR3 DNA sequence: TGTGCCATCAGAGGGGAGATCCAAGAGACCCAGTACTTC. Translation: CAIRGEIQETQYF.

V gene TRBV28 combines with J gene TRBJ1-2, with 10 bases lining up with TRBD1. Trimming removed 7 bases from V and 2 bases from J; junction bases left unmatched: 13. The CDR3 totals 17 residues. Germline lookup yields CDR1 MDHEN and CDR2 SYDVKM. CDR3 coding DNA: TGTGCCAGCAACAACCCGGGACAGGGGACCGCCAACTATGGCTACACCTTC. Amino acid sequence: CASNNPGQGTANYGYTF.

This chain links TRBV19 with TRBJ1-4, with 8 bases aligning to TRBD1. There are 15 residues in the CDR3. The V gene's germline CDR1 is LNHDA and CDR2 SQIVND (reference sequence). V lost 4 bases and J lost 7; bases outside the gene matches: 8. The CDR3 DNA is TGTGCCAGTAGTAACCGACAGGGGAGGGGTGAAAAACTGTTTTTT. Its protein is CASSNRQGRGEKLFF.

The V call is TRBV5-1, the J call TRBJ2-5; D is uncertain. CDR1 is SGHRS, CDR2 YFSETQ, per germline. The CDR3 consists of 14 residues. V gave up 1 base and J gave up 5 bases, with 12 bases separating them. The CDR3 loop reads CASSLWTGEETQYF. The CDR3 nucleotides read TGCGCCAGCAGCTTGTGGACCGGAGAGGAGACCCAGTACTTC.

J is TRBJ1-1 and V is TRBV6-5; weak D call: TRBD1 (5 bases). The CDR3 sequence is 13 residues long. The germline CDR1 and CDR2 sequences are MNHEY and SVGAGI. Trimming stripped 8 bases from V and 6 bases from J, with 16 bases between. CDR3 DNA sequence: TGTGCCAGCTTTGTGTCAGGGCTCGCTGAAGCTTTCTTT. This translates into CASFVSGLAEAFF.

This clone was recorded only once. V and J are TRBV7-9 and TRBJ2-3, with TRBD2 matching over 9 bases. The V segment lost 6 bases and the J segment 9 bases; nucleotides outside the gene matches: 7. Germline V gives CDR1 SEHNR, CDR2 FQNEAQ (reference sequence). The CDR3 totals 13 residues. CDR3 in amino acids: CASRPQRGETQYF. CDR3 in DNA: TGTGCCAGCAGACCACAGCGGGGGGAGACGCAGTATTTT. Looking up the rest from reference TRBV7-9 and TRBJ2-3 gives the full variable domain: DTGVSQNPRHKITKRGQNVTFRCDPISEHNRLYWYRQTLGQGPEFLTYFQNEAQLEKSRLLSDRFSAERPKGSFSTLEIQRTEQGDSAMYLCASRPQRGETQYFGPGTRLTVL.

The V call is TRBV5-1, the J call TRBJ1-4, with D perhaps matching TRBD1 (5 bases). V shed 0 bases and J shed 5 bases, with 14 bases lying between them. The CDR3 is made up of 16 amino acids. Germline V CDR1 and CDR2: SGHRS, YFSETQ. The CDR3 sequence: CASSLDPQRQNEKLFF. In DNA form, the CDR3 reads TGCGCCAGCAGCTTGGACCCCCAAAGACAGAATGAAAAACTGTTTTTT.

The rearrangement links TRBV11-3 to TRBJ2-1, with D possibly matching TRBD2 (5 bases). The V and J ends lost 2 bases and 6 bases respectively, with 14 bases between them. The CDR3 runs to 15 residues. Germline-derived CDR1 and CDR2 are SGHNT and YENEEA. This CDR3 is CASSLRLTAVNEQFF. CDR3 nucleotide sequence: TGTGCCAGCAGCTTAAGACTAACAGCGGTCAATGAGCAGTTCTTC.

CDR3 coding DNA: TGTGCCAGTAGTTTTGTCGGCAGGGATGAAAAACTGTTTTTT. Encoded protein: CASSFVGRDEKLFF. The chain recombines TRBV19 with TRBJ1-4; D is possibly TRBD1 (5 bases). This CDR3 spans 14 amino acids. V was trimmed by 5 bases and J by 6 bases, leaving 13 bases between them. Germline V gives CDR1 LNHDA, CDR2 SQIVND (reference sequence).

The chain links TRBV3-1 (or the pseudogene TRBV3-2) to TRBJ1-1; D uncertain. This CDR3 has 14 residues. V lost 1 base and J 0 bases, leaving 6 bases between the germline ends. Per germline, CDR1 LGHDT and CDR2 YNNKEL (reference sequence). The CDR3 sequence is CASSQGVMNTEAFF. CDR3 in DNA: TGTGCCAGCAGCCAAGGGGTCATGAACACTGAAGCTTTCTTT.

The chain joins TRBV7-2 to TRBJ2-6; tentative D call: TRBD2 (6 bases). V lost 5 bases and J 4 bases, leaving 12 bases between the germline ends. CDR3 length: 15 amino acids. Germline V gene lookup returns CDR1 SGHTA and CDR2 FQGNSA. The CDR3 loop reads CASSLRDFGANVLTF. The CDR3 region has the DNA TGTGCCAGCAGCCTCAGGGACTTCGGGGCCAACGTCCTGACTTTC.

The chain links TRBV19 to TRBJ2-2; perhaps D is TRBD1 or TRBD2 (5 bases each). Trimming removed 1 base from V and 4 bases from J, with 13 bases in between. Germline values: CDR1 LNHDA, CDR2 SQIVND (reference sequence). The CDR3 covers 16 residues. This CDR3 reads CASSIAVGDLTGELFF. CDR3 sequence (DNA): TGTGCCAGTAGTATAGCAGTAGGGGACCTCACCGGGGAGCTGTTTTTT.

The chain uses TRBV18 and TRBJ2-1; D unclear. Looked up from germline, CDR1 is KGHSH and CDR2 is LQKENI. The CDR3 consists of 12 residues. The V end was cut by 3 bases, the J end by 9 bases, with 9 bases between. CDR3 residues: CASSPDQSEQFF. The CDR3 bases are TGTGCCAGCTCACCGGACCAGAGTGAGCAGTTCTTC.

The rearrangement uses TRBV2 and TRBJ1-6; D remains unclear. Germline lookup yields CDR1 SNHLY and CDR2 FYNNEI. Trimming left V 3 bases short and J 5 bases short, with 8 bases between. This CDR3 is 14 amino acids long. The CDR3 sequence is CASSEGFNNSPLHF. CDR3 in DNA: TGTGCCAGCAGTGAGGGCTTCAATAATTCACCCCTCCACTTT.

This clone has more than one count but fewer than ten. The CDR3 region has the DNA TGTGCCAGCAGTGAAAACAGGGTAGGAGACTACACCTTC. Translated, it gives CASSENRVGDYTF. The chain recombines TRBV2 with TRBJ1-2, with a tentative D call TRBD1 (6 bases). V lost 2 bases and J lost 10, with 14 bases in between. This CDR3 is 13 amino acids long. The germline V gene encodes CDR1 SNHLY and CDR2 FYNNEI.

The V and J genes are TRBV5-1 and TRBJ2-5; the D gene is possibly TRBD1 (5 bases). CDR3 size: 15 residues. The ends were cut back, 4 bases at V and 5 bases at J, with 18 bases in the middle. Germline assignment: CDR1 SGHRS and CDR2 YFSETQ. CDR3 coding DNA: TGCGCCAGCAGCCACCGACAGATCCTCGGGGAGACCCAGTACTTC. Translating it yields CASSHRQILGETQYF.

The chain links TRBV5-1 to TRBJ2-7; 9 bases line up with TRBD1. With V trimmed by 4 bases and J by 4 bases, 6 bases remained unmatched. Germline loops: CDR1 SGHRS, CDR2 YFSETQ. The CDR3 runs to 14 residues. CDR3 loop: CASSPGTGIYEQYF. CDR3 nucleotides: TGCGCCAGCAGCCCCGGGACAGGGATATACGAGCAGTACTTC.

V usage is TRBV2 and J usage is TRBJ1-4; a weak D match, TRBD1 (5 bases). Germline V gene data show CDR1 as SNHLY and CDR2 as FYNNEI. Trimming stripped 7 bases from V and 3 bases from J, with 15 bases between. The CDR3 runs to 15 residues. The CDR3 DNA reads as TGTGCCAGCAAACGAAGCAGGGCAGCTAATGAAAAACTGTTTTTT. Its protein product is CASKRSRAANEKLFF.

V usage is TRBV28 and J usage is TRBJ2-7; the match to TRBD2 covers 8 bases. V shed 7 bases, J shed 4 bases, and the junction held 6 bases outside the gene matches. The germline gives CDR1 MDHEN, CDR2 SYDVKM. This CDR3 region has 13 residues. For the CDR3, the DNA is TGTGCCAGCACTCCGGGACTAGGGTACGAGCAGTACTTC. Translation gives CASTPGLGYEQYF.

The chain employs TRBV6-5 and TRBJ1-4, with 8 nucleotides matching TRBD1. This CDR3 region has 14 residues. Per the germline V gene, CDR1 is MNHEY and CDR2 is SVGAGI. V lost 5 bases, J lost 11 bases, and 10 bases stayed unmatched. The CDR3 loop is CASSLGTGFDKLFF. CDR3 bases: TGTGCCAGCAGTCTCGGGACAGGATTTGATAAACTGTTTTTT.

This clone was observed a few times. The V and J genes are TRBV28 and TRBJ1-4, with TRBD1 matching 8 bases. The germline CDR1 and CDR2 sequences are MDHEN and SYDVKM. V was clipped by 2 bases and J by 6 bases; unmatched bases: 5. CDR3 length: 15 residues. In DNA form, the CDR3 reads TGTGCCAGCAGTTTAATAACAGGGGGTTATGAAAAACTGTTTTTT. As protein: CASSLITGGYEKLFF.

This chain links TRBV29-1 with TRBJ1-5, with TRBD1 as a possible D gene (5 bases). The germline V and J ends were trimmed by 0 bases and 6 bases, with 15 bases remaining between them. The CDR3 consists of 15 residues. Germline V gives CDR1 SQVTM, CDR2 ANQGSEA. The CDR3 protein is CSVEDRGGVGQPQHF. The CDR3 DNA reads TGCAGCGTTGAAGATCGGGGGGGAGTGGGTCAGCCCCAGCATTTT.

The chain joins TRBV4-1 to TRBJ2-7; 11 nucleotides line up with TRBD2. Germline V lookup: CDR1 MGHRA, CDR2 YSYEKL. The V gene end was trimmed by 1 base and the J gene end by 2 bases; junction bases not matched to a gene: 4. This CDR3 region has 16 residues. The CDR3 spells CASSQGSGLAAYEQYF. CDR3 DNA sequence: TGCGCCAGCAGCCAAGGGTCGGGACTAGCGGCCTACGAGCAGTACTTC.